This TCR beta chain is drawn from a study of OX40 agonist ivuxolimab in advanced cancers. Study-wide results and limits: Dosing at 0.1 to 3.0 mg/kg was accompanied by clonal expansion of CD4+ and CD8+ blood T cells by week 6. It was not determined which antigens were specifically recognized by the peripheral T cells that had undergone clonal expansion.

The CDR3 runs to 14 residues. Per the germline V gene, CDR1 is SGHRS and CDR2 is YFSETQ. V lost 3 bases and J 2 bases, leaving 11 bases between the germline ends. As for this clone: Its antigen is unidentified.

Method: immunoSEQ multiplex PCR; TCRdb's copy keeps in-frame clones and lacks some. The sample shows 25,000 to 35,000 clones, 84% of them seen only once. The chain joins TRBV5-1 to TRBJ1-1; a weak D match, TRBD1 (5 bases). The sequencing here drew on CD4+ or CD8+ T cells sorted from blood, taken in a trial of the OX40 agonist ivuxolimab. This TCR came from an adult with an advanced solid tumor such as melanoma, head and neck, liver or kidney cancer. DNA for the CDR3: TGCGCCAGCAGCTACCCAGGGTTTAACACTGAAGCTTTCTTT. Protein product: CASSYPGFNTEAFF.